This T cell receptor (beta chain) was observed in a study of blood T cells in healthy people across ages. Study-level points and caveats: Per million T cells, TCR beta diversity dropped about linearly as age rose. The study regarded diversity estimates from one million T cells as underestimates. The study could not conclusively compare naive and antigen-experienced cells, given its unsorted PBMCs.

To note about this clonotype: Its antigen remains unknown. A read error may produce the germline difference seen at one junction end.

Primed by a sample-barcoded 5' primer and a J-beta primer mix, a second PCR proceeded for about 6 to 11 cycles. Unique molecular identifiers of 12 random nucleotides labeled each cDNA. MiXCR, applied by TCRdb to the 5' RACE reads, yields one record per CDR3 protein. Of around 790,000 distinct CDR3 sequences listed, roughly 44% are singletons. This clonotype was sampled from a man in his 60s in good health. Sequencing was performed on blood.

CDR3 coding DNA: TGTGCCAGCAGTGGGACGGCGCGCCAAGAGACCCAGAACTTC. Amino acid sequence: CASSGTARQETQNF. This chain connects TRBV12-3 or TRBV12-4 to TRBJ2-5; possibly TRBD1 or TRBD2 for D (5 bases each). The CDR3 extends over 14 amino acids.